This T cell receptor (beta chain) emerged from a study of CD8+ T cells in alopecia areata (dated by TCRdb to 2016 to 2019). The study in broad terms: The treated patients, all with moderate-to-severe alopecia areata, were enrolled in an open-label pilot trial of oral tofacitinib given at 5 to 10 mg twice daily. Tofacitinib was administered for 6 to 18 months, and 6 months of follow-up off drug were then conducted to assess delayed response and recurrence. To study T cell clonal expansion in alopecia areata, the researchers applied high-throughput TCRbeta sequencing to both the C3H/HeJ mouse model and human patients. Human TCRbeta sequencing covered scalp tissue and sorted CD4+ and CD8+ peripheral blood T cells from patchy and totalis/universalis alopecia areata patients and healthy controls. Tofacitinib-treated patients had biopsies at baseline and at 4 and 24 weeks of treatment, with a later scalp biopsy in several patients. Clonality in the scalp was compared among normal scalp (n=4), patchy alopecia areata scalp (n=8), and alopecia totalis/universalis scalp (n=8). RNA was extracted with the PAXgene miRNA kit for fixed scalp, the miRNeasy kit for PBMCs, and the RNeasy kit for mouse skin. Amplification of TCRbeta CDR3 regions was done by immunoSEQ multiplex PCR using 35 Vbeta forward primers and 13 Jbeta reverse primers. What the research found in general, with its limitations: Resident alphabeta T cells in normal human skin are also sequenced, complicating scalp TCR repertoire analysis, unlike mouse skin dominated by gammadelta T cells. Compared with normal scalp, lesional scalp, particularly in alopecia totalis/universalis, had higher clonality and more expanded CD8+ clones, which suggests antigenic drive. Compared with mice, TCR sequences shared between patients were less clear, possibly partly because of HLA diversity across the patient population.

The library was made by the immunoSEQ multiplex PCR assay. RNA was extracted from all samples and reverse transcribed into cDNA, which served as template for TCR sequencing. SuperScript III was used for first-strand cDNA synthesis, primed with a 2:1 mix of oligo-dT and random hexamers. A synthetic immune receptor repertoire was used to measure amplification bias, and any remaining bias was corrected computationally. The original pipeline was this. Raw reads were preprocessed for error removal, and CDR3 was defined according to IMGT conventions as running from the conserved cysteine to phenylalanine. Clonality was computed as 1 minus the Shannon entropy, with the entropy normalized by log2 of the number of productive unique TCRs. Scalp TCRbeta sequences were cross-referenced with sorted blood CD4 and CD8 repertoires so that the CD4 or CD8 identity of scalp clones could be inferred. As stored in TCRdb, this immuneACCESS dataset retains in-frame rearrangements with V and J assigned. A fraction of the clones does not appear; measured against another copy, unresolved V genes explain less than half of the discrepancy, and the remainder lacks a known reason. V, J and clone size reflect that table, while D and trimming were determined from the DNA. Within this sample are some 95,000 clones, with roughly two fifths of them counted one time only. The ten largest clones represent 0.7% to 0.95% of the sample.

Peripheral blood and lesional scalp punch biopsies were obtained from patients with alopecia areata. PBMCs were isolated by density centrifugation and stained for CD3, CD4 and CD8, and CD4+ and CD8+ T cells were sorted on a FACSAria. This clone appeared a few times. The specificity of this receptor is unknown. The record has no base qualities; no much larger clone is one base away. The germline V gene yields MDHEN for CDR1 and SYDVKM for CDR2. After removal of 4 bases from V and 4 bases from J, the junction retains 6 bases not matched to a gene. Counted from cysteine to phenylalanine, this CDR3 has 14 amino acids. Here the CDR3 DNA is all that survives: 42 bases in frame from base 1.

The source is a human donor with alopecia areata. Sequencing was carried out using CD4+ T cells sorted from blood. This sequence uses TRBV28 and TRBJ1-1, and 7 junction bases match TRBD1. The DNA reads TGTGCCAGCAGTTACCCCGACAGGGCCACTGAAGCTTTCTTT. Its protein product is CASSYPDRATEAFF.